The rows below give T cell receptor beta chains drawn from one sample of a study of early T cells in non-severe SARS-CoV-2 infection. TCRdb fed the 5' RACE reads into MiXCR, producing one record per CDR3 protein. Among 50,000 to 60,000 distinct CDR3 sequences, under 8% were seen once, and the ten largest hold 5.8%. Here the sequenced sample was whole blood, taken at baseline. All receptors derive from an adult who was a healthcare worker with PCR-confirmed SARS-CoV-2 infection or an uninfected control (not recorded which). Both conserved end residues are part of each CDR3. The order of the fields is clone size, V gene, J gene, D gene, CDR3 protein, CDR3 DNA. A D gene is named only where the DNA matches it firmly. Some rows mark clone size as missing; the rest say once, few, many or name a class of expanded clone.

clone size: -
V gene: TRBV18
J gene: TRBJ1-3
D gene: -
CDR3 protein: CASSPWNSGNTIYF
CDR3 DNA: TGTGCCAGCTCACCGTGGAACTCTGGAAACACCATATATTTT

clone size: few
V gene: TRBV4-2
J gene: TRBJ2-5
D gene: -
CDR3 protein: CASSQLTRANF
CDR3 DNA: TGCGCCAGCAGCCAACTAACTAGGGCCAACTTC

clone size: many
V gene: TRBV7-2
J gene: TRBJ2-5
D gene: TRBD2
CDR3 protein: CASSFYPSGEETQYF
CDR3 DNA: TGTGCCAGCAGCTTCTACCCTAGCGGGGAAGAGACCCAGTACTTC

clone size: many
V gene: TRBV5-3
J gene: TRBJ1-2
D gene: TRBD1
CDR3 protein: CARSSGGRSYGYTF
CDR3 DNA: TGTGCCAGAAGCTCAGGGGGCAGGAGCTATGGCTACACCTTC

clone size: many
V gene: TRBV12-3/TRBV12-4
J gene: TRBJ2-7
D gene: -
CDR3 protein: CASSFSYRDPRPYF
CDR3 DNA: TGTGCCAGCAGTTTTTCCTACAGGGACCCCCGACCGTACTTC

clone size: few
V gene: TRBV20-1
J gene: TRBJ2-1
D gene: TRBD2
CDR3 protein: CSARGGSGGAAYNEQFF
CDR3 DNA: TGCAGTGCTAGAGGAGGGAGCGGGGGGGCCGCTTACAATGAGCAGTTCTTC

clone size: -
V gene: TRBV2
J gene: TRBJ2-5
D gene: TRBD2
CDR3 protein: CASRIGTTTRRTQYF
CDR3 DNA: TGTGCCAGCAGAATCGGGACTACCACGCGGAGGACCCAGTACTTC

clone size: many
V gene: TRBV20-1
J gene: TRBJ2-7
D gene: -
CDR3 protein: CSVALAEQYF
CDR3 DNA: TGCAGTGTCGCCTTGGCCGAGCAGTACTTC

clone size: many
V gene: TRBV19
J gene: TRBJ2-1
D gene: -
CDR3 protein: CASSIGQSNYNEQFF
CDR3 DNA: TGTGCCAGTAGTATCGGGCAATCAAATTACAATGAGCAGTTCTTC

clone size: many
V gene: TRBV7-6
J gene: TRBJ2-1
D gene: -
CDR3 protein: CASSFRGDSAYNEQFF
CDR3 DNA: TGTGCCAGCAGCTTTCGGGGGGACAGTGCCTACAATGAGCAGTTCTTC

clone size: many
V gene: TRBV12-3/TRBV12-4
J gene: TRBJ2-1
D gene: TRBD2
CDR3 protein: CASSLSSGGPTIDEQFF
CDR3 DNA: TGTGCCAGCAGTTTAAGCAGCGGGGGACCCACGATCGATGAGCAGTTCTTC

clone size: many
V gene: TRBV18
J gene: TRBJ2-5
D gene: TRBD1
CDR3 protein: CASSARITGGAKETQYF
CDR3 DNA: TGTGCCAGCTCAGCGAGGATCACAGGGGGCGCGAAAGAGACCCAGTACTTC

clone size: many
V gene: TRBV20-1
J gene: TRBJ1-5
D gene: -
CDR3 protein: CSARELGPDNQPQHF
CDR3 DNA: TGCAGTGCTAGAGAGTTGGGGCCCGACAATCAGCCCCAGCATTTT

clone size: few
V gene: TRBV27
J gene: TRBJ2-2
D gene: -
CDR3 protein: CASNEGDPAGELFF
CDR3 DNA: TGTGCCAGCAACGAGGGGGATCCGGCCGGGGAGCTGTTTTTT

clone size: many
V gene: TRBV29-1
J gene: TRBJ1-2
D gene: TRBD1
CDR3 protein: CSVEDPTGARHGYTF
CDR3 DNA: TGCAGCGTTGAAGATCCTACAGGGGCAAGGCATGGCTACACCTTC

clone size: many
V gene: TRBV18
J gene: TRBJ1-1
D gene: TRBD1
CDR3 protein: CASSPFQRQGRSNTEAFF
CDR3 DNA: TGTGCCAGCTCACCCTTTCAACGACAGGGACGGTCGAACACTGAAGCTTTCTTT

clone size: many
V gene: TRBV7-9
J gene: TRBJ2-3
D gene: -
CDR3 protein: CASTPDFTDTQYF
CDR3 DNA: TGTGCCAGCACCCCGGACTTCACAGATACGCAGTATTTT

clone size: many
V gene: TRBV4-1
J gene: TRBJ2-3
D gene: -
CDR3 protein: CASSQPLTEGTQYF
CDR3 DNA: TGCGCCAGCAGCCAGCCGCTGACAGAGGGTACGCAGTATTTT

clone size: -
V gene: TRBV7-2
J gene: TRBJ1-3
D gene: TRBD1
CDR3 protein: CASSPNMGTGTGNTIYF
CDR3 DNA: TGTGCCAGCAGCCCGAACATGGGGACAGGGACAGGAAACACCATATATTTT

clone size: -
V gene: TRBV24-1
J gene: TRBJ2-1
D gene: -
CDR3 protein: CATSDFGTYNEQFF
CDR3 DNA: TGTGCCACCAGTGATTTTGGGACTTACAATGAGCAGTTCTTC

clone size: few
V gene: TRBV6-5
J gene: TRBJ2-5
D gene: -
CDR3 protein: CASSYRRERAQYF
CDR3 DNA: TGTGCCAGCAGTTACAGGAGAGAACGGGCCCAGTACTTC

clone size: few
V gene: TRBV12-3/TRBV12-4
J gene: TRBJ1-4
D gene: -
CDR3 protein: CASSSWTVGKLFF
CDR3 DNA: TGTGCCAGCAGTTCCTGGACAGTTGGAAAACTGTTTTTT

clone size: -
V gene: TRBV12-3/TRBV12-4
J gene: TRBJ1-2
D gene: -
CDR3 protein: CASSFKAYGYTF
CDR3 DNA: TGTGCCAGCAGTTTCAAGGCTTATGGCTACACCTTC

clone size: few
V gene: TRBV27
J gene: TRBJ2-7
D gene: -
CDR3 protein: CASATYGGAPYEQYF
CDR3 DNA: TGTGCCAGCGCCACCTATGGCGGGGCCCCCTACGAGCAGTACTTC

clone size: -
V gene: TRBV12-3/TRBV12-4
J gene: TRBJ1-6
D gene: -
CDR3 protein: CASSLRRDSPLHF
CDR3 DNA: TGTGCCAGCAGTTTGCGGCGGGATTCACCCCTCCACTTT

clone size: -
V gene: TRBV12-3/TRBV12-4
J gene: TRBJ2-7
D gene: -
CDR3 protein: CASNIHTGPAYEQYF
CDR3 DNA: TGTGCCAGCAACATACATACCGGTCCCGCCTACGAGCAGTACTTC

clone size: -
V gene: TRBV18
J gene: TRBJ2-7
D gene: -
CDR3 protein: CASSPLSSLDEQYF
CDR3 DNA: TGTGCCAGCTCACCTTTGAGTAGCCTCGACGAGCAGTACTTC

clone size: many
V gene: TRBV7-2
J gene: TRBJ2-1
D gene: -
CDR3 protein: CASSLLAWEQFF
CDR3 DNA: TGTGCCAGCAGCTTACTAGCGTGGGAGCAGTTCTTC

clone size: many
V gene: TRBV27
J gene: TRBJ2-7
D gene: -
CDR3 protein: CASTDTYEQYF
CDR3 DNA: TGTGCCAGCACCGATACCTACGAGCAGTACTTC

clone size: -
V gene: TRBV30
J gene: TRBJ1-6
D gene: TRBD1
CDR3 protein: CAWRSGDRGNSPLHF
CDR3 DNA: TGTGCCTGGAGAAGTGGCGACAGGGGAAATTCACCCCTCCACTTT

clone size: -
V gene: TRBV4-1
J gene: TRBJ2-7
D gene: -
CDR3 protein: CASSQDLEASVYEQYF
CDR3 DNA: TGCGCCAGCAGCCAGGATCTTGAGGCTTCGGTGTACGAGCAGTACTTC

clone size: few
V gene: TRBV28
J gene: TRBJ1-5
D gene: -
CDR3 protein: CAQGVGNQPQHF
CDR3 DNA: TGTGCCCAGGGAGTGGGCAATCAGCCCCAGCATTTT

clone size: few
V gene: TRBV6-5
J gene: TRBJ2-2
D gene: -
CDR3 protein: CASSYSTAANTGELFF
CDR3 DNA: TGTGCCAGCAGTTACTCGACAGCCGCGAACACCGGGGAGCTGTTTTTT

clone size: few
V gene: TRBV3-1
J gene: TRBJ2-2
D gene: TRBD2
CDR3 protein: CASSQASGGYAGELFF
CDR3 DNA: TGTGCCAGCAGCCAAGCTAGCGGGGGGTATGCCGGGGAGCTGTTTTTT

clone size: many
V gene: TRBV7-2
J gene: TRBJ1-1
D gene: -
CDR3 protein: CASSLADIYPNTEAFF
CDR3 DNA: TGTGCCAGCAGCTTAGCGGACATCTACCCGAACACTGAAGCTTTCTTT

clone size: -
V gene: TRBV5-4
J gene: TRBJ2-7
D gene: -
CDR3 protein: CASSLHYSYEQYF
CDR3 DNA: TGTGCCAGCAGCTTGCACTATTCCTACGAGCAGTACTTC

clone size: few
V gene: TRBV28
J gene: TRBJ1-3
D gene: -
CDR3 protein: CASSGGGQEPDGNTIYF
CDR3 DNA: TGTGCCAGCAGTGGGGGGGGGCAGGAACCGGACGGAAACACCATATATTTT

clone size: many
V gene: TRBV18
J gene: TRBJ2-5
D gene: -
CDR3 protein: CASSPPSGVQETQYF
CDR3 DNA: TGTGCCAGCTCACCACCATCAGGGGTCCAAGAGACCCAGTACTTC

clone size: many
V gene: TRBV18
J gene: TRBJ1-2
D gene: TRBD1
CDR3 protein: CASSPQDRGIVGYTF
CDR3 DNA: TGTGCCAGCTCACCACAGGACAGGGGAATAGTTGGCTACACCTTC

clone size: many
V gene: TRBV28
J gene: TRBJ2-3
D gene: TRBD2
CDR3 protein: CASSLTSGGADTQYF
CDR3 DNA: TGTGCCAGCAGTTTGACTAGCGGGGGGGCAGATACGCAGTATTTT